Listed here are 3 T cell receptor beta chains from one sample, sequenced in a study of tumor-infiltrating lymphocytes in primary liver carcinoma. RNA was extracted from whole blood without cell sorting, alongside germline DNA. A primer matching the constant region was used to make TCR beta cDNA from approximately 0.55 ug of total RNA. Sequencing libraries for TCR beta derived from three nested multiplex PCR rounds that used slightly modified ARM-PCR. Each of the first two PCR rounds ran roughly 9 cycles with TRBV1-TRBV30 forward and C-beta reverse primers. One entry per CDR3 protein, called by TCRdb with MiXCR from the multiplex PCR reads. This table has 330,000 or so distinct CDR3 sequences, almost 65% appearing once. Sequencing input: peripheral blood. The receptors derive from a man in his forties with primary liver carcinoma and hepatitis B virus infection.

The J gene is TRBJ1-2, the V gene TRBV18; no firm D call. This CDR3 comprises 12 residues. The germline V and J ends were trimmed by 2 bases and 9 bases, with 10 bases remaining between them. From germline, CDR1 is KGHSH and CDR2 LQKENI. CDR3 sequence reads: CASSPSANCYTF. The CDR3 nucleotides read TGTGCCAGCTCACCATCGGCAAATTGCTACACCTTC. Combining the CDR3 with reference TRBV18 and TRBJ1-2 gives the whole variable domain NAGVMQNPRHLVRRRGQEARLRCSPMKGHSHVYWYRQLPEEGLKFMVYLQKENIIDESGMPKERFSAEFPKEGPSILRIQQVVRGDSAAYFCASSPSANCYTFGSGTRLTVV.

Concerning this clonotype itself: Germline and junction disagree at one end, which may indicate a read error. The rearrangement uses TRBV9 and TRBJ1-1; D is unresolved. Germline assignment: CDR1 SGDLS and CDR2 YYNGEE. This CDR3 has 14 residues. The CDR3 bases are TGTGCCAGCAGCGCTAACAGCGGTAACACTGGAGCTTTCTTT. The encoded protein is CASSANSGNTGAFF. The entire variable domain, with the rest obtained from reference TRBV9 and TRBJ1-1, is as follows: DSGVTQTPKHLITATGQRVTLRCSPRSGDLSVYWYQQSLDQGLQFLIQYYNGEERAKGNILERFSAQQFPDLHSELNLSSLELGDSALYFCASSANSGNTGAFFGQGTRLTVV.

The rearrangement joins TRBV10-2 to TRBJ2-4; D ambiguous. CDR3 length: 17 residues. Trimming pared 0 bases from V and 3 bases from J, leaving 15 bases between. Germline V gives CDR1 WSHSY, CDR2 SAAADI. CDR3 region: CASSESSGFFDKNIQYF. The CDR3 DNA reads TGCGCCAGCAGTGAGTCGTCTGGGTTTTTCGACAAAAACATTCAGTACTTC.